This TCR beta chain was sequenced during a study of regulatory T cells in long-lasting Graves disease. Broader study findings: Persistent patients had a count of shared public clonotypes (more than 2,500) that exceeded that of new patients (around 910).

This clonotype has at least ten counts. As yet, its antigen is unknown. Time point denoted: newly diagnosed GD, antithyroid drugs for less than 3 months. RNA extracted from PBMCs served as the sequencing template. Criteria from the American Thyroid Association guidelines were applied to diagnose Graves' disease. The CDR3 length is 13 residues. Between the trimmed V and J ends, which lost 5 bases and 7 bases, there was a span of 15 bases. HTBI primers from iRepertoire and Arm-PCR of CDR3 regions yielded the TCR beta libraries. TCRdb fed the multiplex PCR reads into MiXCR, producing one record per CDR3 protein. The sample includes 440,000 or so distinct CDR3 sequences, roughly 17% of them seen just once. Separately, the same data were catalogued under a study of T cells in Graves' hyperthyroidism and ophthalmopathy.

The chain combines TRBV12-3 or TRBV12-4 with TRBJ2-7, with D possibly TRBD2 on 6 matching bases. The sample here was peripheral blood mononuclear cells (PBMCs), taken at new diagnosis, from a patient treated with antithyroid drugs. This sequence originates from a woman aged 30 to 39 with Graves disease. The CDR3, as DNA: TGTGCCAGCAGTCCTGGGACTCCACCTGAGCAGTACTTC. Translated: CASSPGTPPEQYF.